This T cell receptor (beta chain) was retrieved from a study of post-analysis software for immune sequencing data. CDR1 is SGHDN and CDR2 is FVKESK in the germline V gene. This CDR3 region has 17 residues. J was trimmed by 0 bases and V by 8 bases; bases with no gene match: 6. This clonotype appeared a few times. TCR beta libraries were prepared from cDNA with unique molecular identifiers. TCRdb re-called the PCR reads with MiXCR, one entry per CDR3 protein. Of roughly 150,000 distinct CDR3 sequences listed, 35% to 40% are singletons. The chain uses TRBV14 and TRBJ2-1; 14 bases fit TRBD2. The source material was blood, sampled after autologous hematopoietic stem cell transplantation. This TCR derives from a girl aged 5-17 years with multiple sclerosis. The CDR3 spells CASGTSGSWSSYNEQFF. CDR3 coding DNA: TGTGCCAGCGGGACTAGCGGGAGCTGGAGCTCCTACAATGAGCAGTTCTTC.